The 10 T cell receptor beta chains listed next were all sequenced from one sample in a study of T-cell memory formation after mild COVID-19. TCRdb independently ran MiXCR on the 5' RACE reads; one entry per CDR3 protein. The sample comprises 580,000 or so distinct CDR3 sequences, roughly 17% of which are singletons, and about 8.1% rests with the top ten. Sequences were obtained from PBMCs or a T cell subset sorted from them (not recorded which). The origin of the receptors is an adult woman who had mild COVID-19 (a few samples of this study predate the infection). Cell type and time point are not known.

The sample holds a few counts of this clonotype. For the CDR3, the DNA is TGTGCCAGCAGTTTAGTGAAAGGGGAACCGAGGGACACTGAAGCTTTCTTT. Its translation: CASSLVKGEPRDTEAFF. This chain links TRBV12-3 or TRBV12-4 with TRBJ1-1; D possibly corresponds to TRBD1 (5 bases). V was trimmed by 1 base and J by 3 bases, leaving 18 bases between them. The CDR3 runs to 17 residues.

This clonotype was observed a few times. CDR3 DNA sequence: TGTGCCAGCAGTTTATTCCGGGGAAGGGATGGCTACACCTTC. Translated: CASSLFRGRDGYTF. The chain couples TRBV12-3 or TRBV12-4 to TRBJ1-2; D remains ambiguous. The CDR3 loop spans 14 amino acids. V was cut by 2 bases and J by 6 bases, with 13 bases left in between.

The CDR3 reads CASSFRGAYNEQFF. As DNA, the CDR3 is TGTGCCAGCAGTTTCAGGGGTGCTTACAATGAGCAGTTCTTC. The chain combines TRBV6-5 with TRBJ2-1, with D perhaps matching TRBD1 (6 bases). This CDR3 is built from 14 residues. Germline V gene data show CDR1 as MNHEY and CDR2 as SVGAGI. The germline V and J ends were trimmed by 4 bases and 4 bases, with 11 bases remaining between them.

This clonotype was found a few times. The V gene is TRBV5-1, the J gene TRBJ1-1; the match to TRBD1 covers 8 bases. CDR1 and CDR2 from the germline V gene are SGHRS and YFSETQ. With V trimmed by 2 bases and J by 3 bases, 6 bases remained unmatched. This CDR3 is built from 15 residues. CDR3 coding DNA: TGCGCCAGCAGCTTTTCTCAACAGGGGGACACTGAAGCTTTCTTT. Translated: CASSFSQQGDTEAFF. Together with reference TRBV5-1 and TRBJ1-1, the CDR3 gives the full variable domain: KAGVTQTPRYLIKTRGQQVTLSCSPISGHRSVSWYQQTPGQGLQFLFEYFSETQRNKGNFPGRFSGRQFSNSRSEMNVSTLELGDSALYLCASSFSQQGDTEAFFGQGTRLTVV.

This clonotype turned up a few times. The chain employs TRBV24-1 and TRBJ2-1, with D perhaps matching TRBD1 or TRBD2 (5 bases each). The ends were cut back, 5 bases at V and 15 bases at J, with 16 bases in the middle. Germline CDR1 KGHDR, CDR2 SFDVKD. The CDR3 sequence is 12 residues long. CDR3 protein: CATSGFRDAVFF. The CDR3 DNA follows: TGTGCCACCAGTGGTTTCCGGGACGCCGTGTTCTTC.

Regarding this clonotype: A much larger clone differs by one base, so this may be a read error. V gene TRBV4-1 combines with J gene TRBJ2-3; D perhaps matches TRBD1 (5 bases). V lost 0 bases and J lost 0, with 13 bases in between. The length of the CDR3 is 17 residues. Germline CDR1 reads MGHRA; CDR2 reads YSYEKL. CDR3 nucleotides: TGCGCCAGCAGCCAAGAAAGCGTGGGGCTGAGCACAGATACGCAGTATTTT. Protein product: CASSQESVGLSTDTQYF.

The chain uses TRBV28 and TRBJ2-1; 7 bases line up with TRBD1. The trim removed 5 bases at V and 1 base at J, leaving 8 bases unmatched. The germline V gene has CDR1 MDHEN and CDR2 SYDVKM. This CDR3 is 16 amino acids long. In DNA, the CDR3 is TGTGCCAGCAGTCCGACGACGACAGGGTCCTACAATGAGCAGTTCTTC. It specifies CASSPTTTGSYNEQFF.

Only a few counts were recorded for this clonotype. The rearrangement uses TRBV15 and TRBJ2-7, with TRBD1 matching 7 bases. V gave up 7 bases and J gave up 5 bases; unmatched junction bases: 8. Germline V gene lookup returns CDR1 LNHNV and CDR2 YYDKDF (reference sequence). CDR3 length equals 13 residues. CDR3 residues: CATTGDSRDEQYF. The DNA of the CDR3 is TGTGCCACCACTGGGGACAGTCGGGACGAGCAGTACTTC.

This clonotype showed up just a few times. This rearrangement joins TRBV5-1 to TRBJ2-7, with 8 bases that match TRBD2. This CDR3 has 14 amino acids. CDR1 SGHRS and CDR2 YFSETQ come from the germline V gene. Germline trimming cut 2 bases from V and 3 bases from J; bases unmatched to any gene: 4. CDR3 loop: CASSLAGALYEQYF. CDR3 bases: TGCGCCAGCAGCTTAGCGGGAGCGCTCTACGAGCAGTACTTC. Full variable domain (missing parts from reference TRBV5-1 and TRBJ2-7): KAGVTQTPRYLIKTRGQQVTLSCSPISGHRSVSWYQQTPGQGLQFLFEYFSETQRNKGNFPGRFSGRQFSNSRSEMNVSTLELGDSALYLCASSLAGALYEQYFGPGTRLTVT.

This clonotype turned up a few times. V and J are TRBV10-3 and TRBJ2-7; TRBD1 agrees at 9 bases. This CDR3 spans 13 amino acids. Looked up from germline, CDR1 is ENHRY and CDR2 is SYGVKD. Trimming took 6 bases from V and 5 from J; bases not matched to a gene: 5. DNA for the CDR3: TGTGCCATCAGCCGGGACAGGGAGAACGAGCAGTACTTC. The encoded protein is CAISRDRENEQYF.